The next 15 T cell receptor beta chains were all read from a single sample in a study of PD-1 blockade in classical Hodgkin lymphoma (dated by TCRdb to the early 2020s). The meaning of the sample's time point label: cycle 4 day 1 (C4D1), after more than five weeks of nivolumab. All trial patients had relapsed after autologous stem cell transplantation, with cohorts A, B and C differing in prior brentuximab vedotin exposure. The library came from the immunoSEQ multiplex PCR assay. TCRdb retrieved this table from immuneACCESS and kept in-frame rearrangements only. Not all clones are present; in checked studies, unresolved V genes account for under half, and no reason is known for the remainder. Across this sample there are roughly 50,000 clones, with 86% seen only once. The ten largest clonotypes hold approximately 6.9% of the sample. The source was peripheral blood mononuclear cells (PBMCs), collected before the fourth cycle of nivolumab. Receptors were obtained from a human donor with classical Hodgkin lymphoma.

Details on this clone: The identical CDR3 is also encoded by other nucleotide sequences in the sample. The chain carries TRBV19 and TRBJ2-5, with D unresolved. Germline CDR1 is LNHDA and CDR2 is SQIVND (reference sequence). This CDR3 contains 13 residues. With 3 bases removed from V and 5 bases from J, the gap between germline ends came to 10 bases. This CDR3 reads CASSIGLGETQYF. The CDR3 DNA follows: TGTGCCAGTAGTATCGGCCTGGGGGAGACCCAGTACTTC.

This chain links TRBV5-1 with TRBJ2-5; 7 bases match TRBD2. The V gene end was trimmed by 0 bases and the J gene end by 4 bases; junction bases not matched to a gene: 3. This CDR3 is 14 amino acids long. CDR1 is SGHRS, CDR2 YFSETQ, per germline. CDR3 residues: CASSLAGRPETQYF. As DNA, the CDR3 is TGCGCCAGCAGCTTGGCCGGGAGGCCAGAGACCCAGTACTTC.

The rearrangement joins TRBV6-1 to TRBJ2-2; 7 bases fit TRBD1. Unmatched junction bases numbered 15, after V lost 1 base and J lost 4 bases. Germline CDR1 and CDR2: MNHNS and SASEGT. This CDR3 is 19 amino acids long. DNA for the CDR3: TGTGCCAGCAGTGAAGTCCCATTCGTTGAGGGGGCTGTCACCGGGGAGCTGTTTTTT. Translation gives CASSEVPFVEGAVTGELFF.

CDR3 residues: CSVEKGNFNYGYTF. The CDR3 coding sequence is TGCAGCGTTGAGAAAGGCAACTTTAACTATGGCTACACCTTC. V is TRBV29-1 and J is TRBJ1-2, with no clear D. Germline V CDR1 and CDR2: SQVTM, ANQGSEA. CDR3 length: 14 residues. V lost 3 bases and J 1 base, leaving 12 bases between the germline ends.

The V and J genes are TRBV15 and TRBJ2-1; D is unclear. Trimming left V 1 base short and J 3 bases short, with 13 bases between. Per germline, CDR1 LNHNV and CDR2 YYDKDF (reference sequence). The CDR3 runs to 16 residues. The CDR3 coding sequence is TGTGCCACCAGCAGAGTACGGCTTCCCAACTACAATGAGCAGTTCTTC. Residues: CATSRVRLPNYNEQFF.

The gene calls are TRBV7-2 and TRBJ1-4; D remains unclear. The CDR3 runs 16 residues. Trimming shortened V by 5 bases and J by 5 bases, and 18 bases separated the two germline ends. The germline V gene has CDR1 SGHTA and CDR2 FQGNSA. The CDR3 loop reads CASSPRGLHINEKLFF. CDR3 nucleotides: TGTGCCAGCAGCCCCCGAGGACTCCACATCAATGAAAAACTGTTTTTT.

The CDR3 bases are TGTGCCAGTATCCAGGGACCGGCGACTAACTATGGCTACACCTTC. Amino acids: CASIQGPATNYGYTF. The chain uses TRBV19 and TRBJ1-2; D is possibly TRBD1 (5 bases). The CDR3 loop spans 15 amino acids. V lost 7 bases, J lost 0 bases, and 15 bases lay in between. The germline gives CDR1 LNHDA, CDR2 SQIVND (reference sequence).

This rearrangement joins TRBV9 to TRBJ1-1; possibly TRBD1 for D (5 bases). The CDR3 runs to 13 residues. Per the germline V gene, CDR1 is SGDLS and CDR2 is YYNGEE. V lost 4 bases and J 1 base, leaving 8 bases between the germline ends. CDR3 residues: CASSSTANTEAFF. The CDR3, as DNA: TGTGCCAGCAGCTCGACAGCGAACACTGAAGCTTTCTTT.

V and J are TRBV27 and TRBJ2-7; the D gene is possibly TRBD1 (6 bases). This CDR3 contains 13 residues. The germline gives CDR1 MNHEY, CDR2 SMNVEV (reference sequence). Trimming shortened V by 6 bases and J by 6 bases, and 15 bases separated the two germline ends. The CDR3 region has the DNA TGTGCCAGCAGCTTTACAGGGTTTCGCGAGCAGTACTTC. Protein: CASSFTGFREQYF.

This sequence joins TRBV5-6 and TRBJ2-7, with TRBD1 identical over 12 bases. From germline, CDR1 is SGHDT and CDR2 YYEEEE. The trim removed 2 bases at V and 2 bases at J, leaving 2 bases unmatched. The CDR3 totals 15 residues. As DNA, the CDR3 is TGTGCCAGCAGCTTAGGGACAGGGGGCCCCTACGAGCAGTACTTC. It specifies CASSLGTGGPYEQYF.

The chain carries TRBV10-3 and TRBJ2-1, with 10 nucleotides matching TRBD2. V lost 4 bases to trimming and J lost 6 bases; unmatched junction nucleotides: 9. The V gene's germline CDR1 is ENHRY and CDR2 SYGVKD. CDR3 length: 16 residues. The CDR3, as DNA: TGTGCCATCAGTGTCCTAGCGGGAGTTGTGGGCAATGAGCAGTTCTTC. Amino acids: CAISVLAGVVGNEQFF.

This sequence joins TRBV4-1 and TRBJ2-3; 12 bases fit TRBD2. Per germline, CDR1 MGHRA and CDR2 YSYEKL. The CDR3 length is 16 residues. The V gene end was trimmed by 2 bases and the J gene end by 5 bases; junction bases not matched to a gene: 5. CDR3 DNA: TGCGCCAGCAGCCAACTAGCGGGGGGGCCGGAAGATACGCAGTATTTT. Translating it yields CASSQLAGGPEDTQYF.

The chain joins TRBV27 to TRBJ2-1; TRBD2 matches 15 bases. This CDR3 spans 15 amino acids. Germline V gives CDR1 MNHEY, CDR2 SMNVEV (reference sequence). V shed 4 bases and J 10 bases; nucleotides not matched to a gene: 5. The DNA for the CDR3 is TGTGCCAGCAGTTCCGGACTAGCGGGGGGGCGCGAGCAGTTCTTC. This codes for CASSSGLAGGREQFF.

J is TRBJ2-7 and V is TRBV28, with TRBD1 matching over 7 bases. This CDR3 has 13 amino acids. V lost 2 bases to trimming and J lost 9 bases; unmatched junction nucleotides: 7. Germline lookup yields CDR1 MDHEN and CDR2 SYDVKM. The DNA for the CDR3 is TGTGCCAGCAGTTTACGACAGGGTTTAGGGCAGTACTTC. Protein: CASSLRQGLGQYF.

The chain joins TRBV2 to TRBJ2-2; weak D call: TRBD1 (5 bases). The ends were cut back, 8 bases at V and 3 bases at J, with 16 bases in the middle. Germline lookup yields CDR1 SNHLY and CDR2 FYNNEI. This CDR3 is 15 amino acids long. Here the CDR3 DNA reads TGTGCCAGCTTACAGTCAGGGCACTACACCGGGGAGCTGTTTTTT. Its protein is CASLQSGHYTGELFF.